A single sample is the source of the 31 T cell receptor beta chains below, sequenced in a study of graft-versus-host responses after intestinal transplantation. These receptors have no identified antigens. Clones were read by immunoSEQ multiplex PCR, and TCRdb kept only the in-frame ones, dropping some. The sample holds over 100,000 clones, 85% to 95% seen once. Source: unstimulated CD8+ T cells sorted from spleen or lymph node cells, taken before transplant. The receptors derive from a human donor who was the organ donor for an intestinal transplant.

The DNA for the CDR3 is TGTGCCAGCAGTATAGCGGGGGCTAGCTCCTACAATGAGCAGTTCTTC. Translated: CASSIAGASSYNEQFF. V gene TRBV27 combines with J gene TRBJ2-1; TRBD2 matches 9 bases. Germline V CDR1 and CDR2: MNHEY, SMNVEV (reference sequence). The CDR3 loop spans 16 amino acids. Trimming cost V 5 bases and J 0 bases; bases outside gene matches: 5.

The chain recombines TRBV11-2 with TRBJ1-5; TRBD1 matches at 8 bases. The germline V gene encodes CDR1 SGHAT and CDR2 FQNNGV. The CDR3 loop spans 16 amino acids. V was pared by 4 bases and J by 5 bases, with 10 bases of the junction left unmatched. As DNA, the CDR3 is TGTGCCAGCAGCTCAAGAGGACAGGGTTTGGATCAGCCCCAGCATTTT. Its translation: CASSSRGQGLDQPQHF.

This rearrangement joins TRBV11-2 to TRBJ2-7; D is unresolved. The CDR3 has 14 residues. Germline CDR1 and CDR2: SGHAT and FQNNGV. The germline V and J ends were trimmed by 3 bases and 6 bases, with 15 bases remaining between them. The CDR3 region is CASSFGLLRGEQYF. The CDR3, as DNA: TGTGCCAGCAGCTTCGGCCTACTTCGAGGCGAGCAGTACTTC. The full variable domain, rest sourced from reference TRBV11-2 and TRBJ2-7, is EAGVAQSPRYKIIEKRQSVAFWCNPISGHATLYWYQQILGQGPKLLIQFQNNGVVDDSQLPKDRFSAERLKGVDSTLKIQPAKLEDSAVYLCASSFGLLRGEQYFGPGTRLTVT.

The chain couples TRBV28 to TRBJ2-7; no clear D. Trimming stripped 8 bases from V and 4 bases from J, with 12 bases between. CDR1 is MDHEN and CDR2 is SYDVKM in the germline V gene. The CDR3 is made up of 12 amino acids. CDR3 sequence (DNA): TGTGCCAGCCGCCCGGGCGAGTACGAGCAGTACTTC. Protein sequence: CASRPGEYEQYF.

The V gene is TRBV4-1, the J gene TRBJ2-3, with 7 bases matching TRBD2. CDR3 size: 14 residues. V lost 1 base, J lost 13 bases, and 11 bases stayed unmatched. Germline V gives CDR1 MGHRA, CDR2 YSYEKL. In DNA, the CDR3 is TGCGCCAGCAGCCAAGCCGTTGGCGGACTAGTAAAGTATTTT. This translates into CASSQAVGGLVKYF.

The V gene is TRBV5-1, the J gene TRBJ1-4; a possible D gene is TRBD1 (5 bases). The germline gives CDR1 SGHRS, CDR2 YFSETQ. This CDR3 is built from 15 residues. With 5 bases removed from V and 2 bases from J, the gap between germline ends came to 13 bases. This CDR3 reads CASRLREGTNEKLFF. CDR3 coding DNA: TGCGCCAGCAGGCTGAGGGAGGGGACTAATGAAAAACTGTTTTTT. Combining the CDR3 with reference TRBV5-1 and TRBJ1-4 gives the whole variable domain KAGVTQTPRYLIKTRGQQVTLSCSPISGHRSVSWYQQTPGQGLQFLFEYFSETQRNKGNFPGRFSGRQFSNSRSEMNVSTLELGDSALYLCASRLREGTNEKLFFGSGTQLSVL.

The rearrangement links TRBV7-2 to TRBJ2-1; D ambiguous. The CDR3 runs to 15 residues. V dropped 3 bases and J dropped 0 bases, with 9 bases sitting between them. Germline V gene data show CDR1 as SGHTA and CDR2 as FQGNSA. The CDR3 bases are TGTGCCAGCAGCTTCGCAGAAGGCTCCTACAATGAGCAGTTCTTC. Encoded protein: CASSFAEGSYNEQFF.

CDR3 region: CASSRPLAGRQIGELFF. CDR3 nucleotide sequence: TGTGCCAGTAGTCGCCCACTGGCGGGACGACAAATCGGGGAGCTGTTTTTT. V usage is TRBV19 and J usage is TRBJ2-2, with D possibly being TRBD2 (6 bases). CDR3 size: 17 residues. Germline CDR1 reads LNHDA; CDR2 reads SQIVND (reference sequence). V shed 5 bases and J shed 7 bases, with 23 bases lying between them.

The chain is built from TRBV7-8 and TRBJ2-3, with D possibly being TRBD2 (6 bases). Per the germline V gene, CDR1 is SGHVS and CDR2 is FQNEAQ. Between the trimmed V and J ends, which lost 5 bases and 0 bases, there was a span of 12 bases. CDR3 length: 15 residues. The chain's CDR3 is CASSRRGSSTDTQYF. CDR3 DNA: TGTGCCAGCAGCCGCCGGGGGTCAAGCACAGATACGCAGTATTTT. Using reference TRBV7-8 and TRBJ2-3 for the parts outside the CDR3, the full variable domain is GAGVSQSPRYKVAKRGQDVALRCDPISGHVSLFWYQQALGQGPEFLTYFQNEAQLDKSGLPSDRFFAERPEGSVSTLKIQRTQQEDSAVYLCASSRRGSSTDTQYFGPGTRLTVL.

This chain connects TRBV15 to TRBJ1-5, with a possible D match to TRBD1 (5 bases). The V end was cut by 0 bases, the J end by 0 bases, with 15 bases between. CDR1 is LNHNV, CDR2 YYDKDF, per germline (reference sequence). The CDR3 contains 18 residues. CDR3 sequence (DNA): TGTGCCACCAGCAGAGAGCAGGCAGGGTGGTATAGCAATCAGCCCCAGCATTTT. Translated, it gives CATSREQAGWYSNQPQHF. The entire variable domain, with the rest obtained from reference TRBV15 and TRBJ1-5, is as follows: DAMVIQNPRYQVTQFGKPVTLSCSQTLNHNVMYWYQQKSSQAPKLLFHYYDKDFNNEADTPDNFQSRRPNTSFCFLDIRSPGLGDTAMYLCATSREQAGWYSNQPQHFGDGTRLSIL.

This rearrangement joins TRBV19 to TRBJ2-7, with D perhaps TRBD1 or TRBD2 (5 bases each). The CDR3 extends over 15 amino acids. Deletions cut 5 bases from V and 2 bases from J, with 16 bases between. Germline loops: CDR1 LNHDA, CDR2 SQIVND (reference sequence). The CDR3 region is CASSRGRPLAYEQYF. CDR3 bases: TGTGCCAGTAGTCGGGGACGCCCCCTCGCCTACGAGCAGTACTTC.

This chain joins TRBV1 and TRBJ2-1; the D call in the table, TRBD2, was not verified against the DNA. TRBV1 is a documented pseudogene. The CDR3 extends over 16 amino acids. This CDR3 reads CTSSHLTSRFGDEQFF. CDR3 DNA: TGCACCAGCAGCCACTTGACTAGCCGGTTCGGCGATGAGCAGTTCTTC.

This clone was counted only a few times. The chain has TRBV5-1 and TRBJ2-7; no firm D call. Trimming left V 0 bases short and J 0 bases short, with 7 bases between. The length of the CDR3 is 14 residues. CDR1 and CDR2 from the germline V gene are SGHRS and YFSETQ. The CDR3 protein is CASSLVVGSYEQYF. Here the CDR3 DNA reads TGCGCCAGCAGCTTGGTCGTCGGCTCCTACGAGCAGTACTTC. Full variable domain (rest looked up from reference TRBV5-1 and TRBJ2-7): KAGVTQTPRYLIKTRGQQVTLSCSPISGHRSVSWYQQTPGQGLQFLFEYFSETQRNKGNFPGRFSGRQFSNSRSEMNVSTLELGDSALYLCASSLVVGSYEQYFGPGTRLTVT.

Comments on this clone: This sample also contains other DNA sequences that code for the same CDR3. The rearrangement uses TRBV27 and TRBJ1-5, with a tentative D call TRBD1 (6 bases). Germline-derived CDR1 and CDR2 are MNHEY and SMNVEV (reference sequence). Trimming took 2 bases from V and 4 from J, leaving 6 bases between them. CDR3 length equals 13 residues. The CDR3 spells CASSLTGNQPQHF. The CDR3 DNA reads as TGTGCCAGCAGTTTAACAGGGAATCAGCCCCAGCATTTT.

The rearrangement links TRBV30 to TRBJ2-7; possibly TRBD1 or TRBD2 for D (6 bases each). Germline values: CDR1 GTSNPN, CDR2 SVGIG (reference sequence). Deletions cut 2 bases from V and 2 bases from J, with 10 bases between. The CDR3 length is 13 residues. CDR3 sequence reads: CAWSRGAPYEQYF. The CDR3 DNA is TGTGCCTGGAGTAGGGGGGCCCCCTACGAGCAGTACTTC.

This clone has a single count. The chain combines TRBV27 with TRBJ2-3; a weak D match, TRBD1 (6 bases). Germline V lookup: CDR1 MNHEY, CDR2 SMNVEV (reference sequence). Trimming shortened V by 6 bases and J by 4 bases, and 14 bases separated the two germline ends. The CDR3 is made up of 14 amino acids. The CDR3 region has the DNA TGTGCCAGCAGCTTCCTGGGGGCCTCAGATACGCAGTATTTT. Translated, it gives CASSFLGASDTQYF.

The DNA of the CDR3 is TGTGCCAGTAGTATCTTCACTGGGGAGACCCAGTACTTC. It specifies CASSIFTGETQYF. The chain combines TRBV19 with TRBJ2-5; D gene ambiguous. The CDR3 is made up of 13 amino acids. The V end was cut by 3 bases, the J end by 5 bases, with 10 bases between. CDR1 and CDR2 (germline): LNHDA, SQIVND (reference sequence).

A word on this clone: Sequence at one end of the junction differs from germline and may be a read error. The chain has TRBV5-5 and TRBJ2-1; maybe TRBD1 (6 bases). The CDR3 loop spans 13 amino acids. Germline loops: CDR1 SGHKS, CDR2 YYEKEE (reference sequence). CDR3 sequence (DNA): TGCGCCAGCAGCCAGGCCAGGGGCAATGAGCAGTTCTTC. As protein: CASSQARGNEQFF.

V gene TRBV4-1 combines with J gene TRBJ2-7; 8 bases are shared with TRBD1. Germline-derived CDR1 and CDR2 are MGHRA and YSYEKL. This CDR3 contains 15 residues. Trimming took 3 bases from V and 0 from J; bases not matched to a gene: 4. The CDR3 DNA follows: TGCGCCAGCAGCCATCGGACAGGGAGCTCCTACGAGCAGTACTTC. It encodes CASSHRTGSSYEQYF.

This chain connects TRBV10-3 to TRBJ2-2, with 8 nucleotides matching TRBD1. CDR3 length: 17 amino acids. Germline trimming cut 2 bases from V and 6 bases from J; bases unmatched to any gene: 11. Germline V lookup: CDR1 ENHRY, CDR2 SYGVKD. The CDR3 loop is CAISEGSPGQVPGELFF. The CDR3 DNA reads as TGTGCCATCAGTGAGGGGTCTCCGGGACAGGTCCCCGGGGAGCTGTTTTTT.

The chain is built from TRBV5-4 and TRBJ2-7; no clear D. CDR1 SGHNT and CDR2 YYREEE come from the germline V gene (reference sequence). CDR3 size: 14 residues. Trimming pared 0 bases from V and 7 bases from J, leaving 14 bases between. CDR3 region: CASSLAGSRWEQYF. The CDR3 bases are TGTGCCAGCAGCTTGGCCGGGTCAAGGTGGGAGCAGTACTTC. Variable domain in full (rest from reference TRBV5-4 and TRBJ2-7): ETGVTQSPTHLIKTRGQQVTLRCSSQSGHNTVSWYQQALGQGPQFIFQYYREEENGRGNFPPRFSGLQFPNYSSELNVNALELDDSALYLCASSLAGSRWEQYFGPGTRLTVT.

This chain links TRBV6-5 with TRBJ2-2; D uncertain. CDR3 length: 11 amino acids. The germline gives CDR1 MNHEY, CDR2 SVGAGI. V was shortened by 11 bases and J by 1 base, with 5 bases between the two germline ends. The CDR3 coding sequence is TGTGCCGGGGAGAACACCGGGGAGCTGTTTTTT. Protein: CAGENTGELFF.

This sequence joins TRBV6-1 and TRBJ2-7, with unresolved D. V was trimmed by 5 bases and J by 0 bases, leaving 5 bases between them. Germline values: CDR1 MNHNS, CDR2 SASEGT. The CDR3 covers 12 residues. The CDR3, as DNA: TGTGCCAGCAGTATTAGCTCCTACGAGCAGTACTTC. This encodes CASSISSYEQYF.

The chain joins TRBV7-2 to TRBJ1-1; TRBD1 is a possible D gene (6 bases). V gave up 5 bases and J gave up 5 bases, with 21 bases separating them. CDR1 is SGHTA and CDR2 is FQGNSA in the germline V gene. CDR3 length: 16 residues. Written as DNA, the CDR3 is TGTGCCAGCAGCCCAAAGGGGGGAGGGGCATATACTGAAGCTTTCTTT. Encoded protein: CASSPKGGGAYTEAFF.

This chain joins TRBV21-1 and TRBJ2-2; the table gives TRBD1 as D, unverified against the DNA. TRBV21-1 is designated a pseudogene. The length of the CDR3 is 15 residues. CDR3 DNA sequence: TGTGCCAGCAGCAGCACGGACAGGAGGTCCGGGGAGCTGTTTTTT. Protein sequence: CASSSTDRRSGELFF.

The rearrangement joins TRBV4-2 to TRBJ2-1; D might be TRBD1 (6 bases). The V and J ends lost 2 bases and 0 bases respectively, with 20 bases between them. The CDR3 has 19 residues. Per germline, CDR1 LGHNA and CDR2 YNFKEQ. Written as DNA, the CDR3 is TGTGCCAGCAGCCAATATCCGGGACACTCACGATCCTCCTACAATGAGCAGTTCTTC. Translated, it gives CASSQYPGHSRSSYNEQFF.

There are a few counts of this clone. The genes are TRBV10-3 and TRBJ2-1; perhaps TRBD1 as D (6 bases). CDR3 length: 16 amino acids. Per germline, CDR1 ENHRY and CDR2 SYGVKD. V was pared by 0 bases and J by 0 bases, with 9 bases between. The CDR3 DNA sequence: TGTGCCATCAGTGAGTCCGACAGGAGCTCCTACAATGAGCAGTTCTTC. Its protein is CAISESDRSSYNEQFF.

The genes are TRBV28 and TRBJ2-7; D is perhaps TRBD1 (6 bases). In germline, CDR1 is MDHEN, CDR2 SYDVKM. The CDR3 contains 13 residues. The V end lost 4 bases, the J end lost 4 bases, and 11 bases lay between the germline ends. The CDR3 region is CASSSGQRYEQYF. In nucleotides, the CDR3 is TGTGCCAGCAGTTCCGGACAGAGATACGAGCAGTACTTC.

This chain links TRBV7-9 with TRBJ1-1; D not certain. V lost 2 bases to trimming and J lost 5 bases, with 21 bases between them. Per germline, CDR1 SEHNR and CDR2 FQNEAQ (reference sequence). The CDR3 is 17 amino acids. DNA for the CDR3: TGTGCCAGCAGCTTAATCCGAGCGGGCAGGTGGAGGACTGAAGCTTTCTTT. It encodes CASSLIRAGRWRTEAFF.

The CDR3 nucleotides read TGTGCCAGCAGCTTGGAAGAGACCCAGTACTTC. Translation gives CASSLEETQYF. V gene TRBV5-4 combines with J gene TRBJ2-5; D call uncertain. The germline V gene encodes CDR1 SGHNT and CDR2 YYREEE (reference sequence). V shed 0 bases and J shed 3 bases, with 0 bases lying between them. The CDR3 extends over 11 amino acids.

The J gene is TRBJ2-7, the V gene TRBV19, with 9 bases matching TRBD1. The V and J ends lost 10 bases and 4 bases, in that order; junction bases with no gene match: 11. From germline, CDR1 is LNHDA and CDR2 SQIVND (reference sequence). The CDR3 totals 14 residues. The CDR3, as DNA: TGTGCCACCGACCCGGGACAGGGTGTATACGAGCAGTACTTC. Translated: CATDPGQGVYEQYF.